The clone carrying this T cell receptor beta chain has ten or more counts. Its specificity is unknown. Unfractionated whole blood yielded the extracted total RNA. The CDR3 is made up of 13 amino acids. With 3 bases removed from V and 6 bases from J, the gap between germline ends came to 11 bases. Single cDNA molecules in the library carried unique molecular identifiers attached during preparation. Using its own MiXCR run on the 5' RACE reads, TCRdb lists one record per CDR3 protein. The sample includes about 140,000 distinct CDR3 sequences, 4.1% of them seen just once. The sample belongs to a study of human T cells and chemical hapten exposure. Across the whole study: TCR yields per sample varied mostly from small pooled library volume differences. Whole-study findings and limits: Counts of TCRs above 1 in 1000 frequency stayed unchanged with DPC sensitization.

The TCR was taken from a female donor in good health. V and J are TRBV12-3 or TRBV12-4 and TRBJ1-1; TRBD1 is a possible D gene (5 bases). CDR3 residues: CASSFRREAEAFF. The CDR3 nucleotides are TGTGCCAGCAGTTTTCGCAGGGAGGCTGAAGCTTTCTTT.